These T cell receptor beta chains were read from a single sample in a study of beta chain features in type 1 diabetes. TCRdb's table, derived via immunoSEQ multiplex PCR, lists solely in-frame clones and lacks some. This sample has some 280,000 clones; roughly an eighth occur once, and the top ten carry under 0.02%. Sequenced material: naive CD4+ T cells from blood. The receptors derive from a man younger than 40 with type 1 diabetes. Both conserved end residues are part of each CDR3. A D gene is named only where the DNA matches it firmly. Part of the rows lack a size; the others show once, few, many or a class for expanded clones.

>TRBV5-1|-|-|TRBJ2-5|15
TGCGCCAGCAGCAGTAAAGGCAGCGGACAAGAGACCCAGTACTTC
CASSSKGSGQETQYF
>TRBV5-1|-|TRBD2|TRBJ2-7|15
TGCGCCAGCAGCTTGGGGGGACTAGAGACCTACGAGCAGTACTTC
CASSLGGLETYEQYF
>TRBV7-2|few|-|TRBJ2-7|15
TGTGCCAGCAGCTTAGCCCCCGTTAGCTCCTACGAGCAGTACTTC
CASSLAPVSSYEQYF
>TRBV7-3|-|TRBD2|TRBJ2-1|14
TGTGCCAGCAGCTTAACGCCCAGCGGGATTTTTCAGTTCTTC
CASSLTPSGIFQFF
>TRBV9|-|-|TRBJ2-1|13
TGTGCCAGCAGTTACCGAGGTGGCAATGAGCAGTTCTTC
CASSYRGGNEQFF
>TRBV4-1|-|TRBD2|TRBJ2-1|19
TGCGCCAGCAGCCAAGTGGCTAGCGGGAGGACCCCTTCCTACAATGAGCAGTTCTTC
CASSQVASGRTPSYNEQFF
>TRBV9|few|TRBD2|TRBJ2-3|16
TGTGCCAGCAGCGCAAGACTAGCGGAAAGCACAGATACGCAGTATTTT
CASSARLAESTDTQYF
>TRBV28|-|-|TRBJ1-5|13
TGTGCCAGCGACAGGACAGCTAATCAGCCCCAGCATTTT
CASDRTANQPQHF
>TRBV29-1|-|-|TRBJ1-2|11
TGCAGCGTCTACCACGTCTATGGCTACACCTTC
CSVYHVYGYTF
>TRBV15|-|-|TRBJ2-7|14
TGTGCCACCAGCAGAGATGCTAGCTCCTACGAGCAGTACTTC
CATSRDASSYEQYF
>TRBV7-3|few|TRBD1|TRBJ1-2|14
TGTGCCAGCGGGACCCGGGACAGGGTCCTTGGCTACACCTTC
CASGTRDRVLGYTF
>TRBV15|-|TRBD2|TRBJ2-1|15
TGTGCCACCAGCAGTTTAGCGGGAGTCGCCAATGAGCAGTTCTTC
CATSSLAGVANEQFF
>TRBV6-5|-|-|TRBJ2-7|13
TGTGCCAGCAGTACTGTCGGGACCTACGAGCAGTACTTC
CASSTVGTYEQYF
>TRBV6-1|-|-|TRBJ1-5|15
TGTGCCAGCAGTGAAGGGAGTTATAGCAATCAGCCCCAGCATTTT
CASSEGSYSNQPQHF
>TRBV4-2|few|TRBD2|TRBJ2-4|17
TGTGCCAGCAGCCAAGGTCGCGGGAGTGCAGCCAAAAACATTCAGTACTTC
CASSQGRGSAAKNIQYF
>TRBV23-1|few|-|TRBJ2-1|17
TGCGCCAGCAGTCACTCTTCCCGGGAGCAGTCCTACAATGAGCAGTTCTTC
CASSHSSREQSYNEQFF
>TRBV18|-|TRBD1|TRBJ1-5|15
TGTGCCAGCTCACCAGGTGCAGGGGGGAATCAGCCCCAGCATTTT
CASSPGAGGNQPQHF
>TRBV19|-|-|TRBJ2-1|12
TGTGCCAGTAGTATCTTTCCCAATGAGCAGTTCTTC
CASSIFPNEQFF
>TRBV4-3|few|-|TRBJ2-6|18
TGCGCCAGCAGCCAAGGGTTCAGGGGCACTTCTGGGGCCAACGTCCTGACTTTC
CASSQGFRGTSGANVLTF
>TRBV5-6|few|TRBD2|TRBJ2-3|14
TGTGCCAGCAGCTTACGGGAGGGCCGGAATACGCAGTATTTT
CASSLREGRNTQYF
>TRBV7-2|-|-|TRBJ1-5|13
TGTGCCAGCAGCTTAGATTCTCCCAGGGCCCAGCATTTT
CASSLDSPRAQHF
>TRBV11-2|few|-|TRBJ2-5|13
TGTGCCAGCAGCTCTCCGACAGATCAGACCCAGTACTTC
CASSSPTDQTQYF
>TRBV5-1|few|-|TRBJ2-1|15
TGCGCCAGCAGCTTAGACTTGAGCTCCTACAATGAGCAGTTCTTC
CASSLDLSSYNEQFF
>TRBV15|-|TRBD1|TRBJ1-2|16
TGTGCCACCAGCAGAGCACCAGGGGGAACCCCCTATGGCTACACCTTC
CATSRAPGGTPYGYTF
>TRBV7-2|-|TRBD1|TRBJ1-2|17
TGTGCCAGCAGTATTACCGGGACAGGGGGGGCTAACTATGGCTACACCTTC
CASSITGTGGANYGYTF
>TRBV28|-|-|TRBJ2-3|15
TGTGCCAGCAGCCCCAGTGCATCCGGCACAGATACGCAGTATTTT
CASSPSASGTDTQYF
>TRBV19|-|TRBD1|TRBJ2-7|16
TGTGCCAGTAGTAAATACGCGGGACAGGGGGCCTACGAGCAGTACTTC
CASSKYAGQGAYEQYF
>TRBV5-5|few|-|TRBJ2-3|14
TGTGCCAGCAGCTTGGCTCACTCACCTTTATCGCAGTATTTT
CASSLAHSPLSQYF
>TRBV4-2|few|TRBD2|TRBJ2-7|15
TGTGCCAGCAGCCAAGTACCCGGGACTAGCCACGAGCAGTACTTC
CASSQVPGTSHEQYF
>TRBV19|few|-|TRBJ2-3|14
TGTGCCAGTAGTGATCCAGGGCGCACAGATACGCAGTATTTT
CASSDPGRTDTQYF